Given below is one T cell receptor beta chain in context. The data are from a study of blood T cell repertoires in COVID-19. Study-level background: COVID-19 samples, acute and convalescent, were from the United States, Italy and Spain. PBMCs, B-cell-depleted T cells, or T cells were the source of the cDNA or gDNA that made up the material.

Methods used by the authors: Scientists estimated how many nucleated cells there were by amplifying reference gene primers. Sequenced by immunoSEQ multiplex PCR; TCRdb stores in-frame clones only, minus some. V, J and clone size are those of that table, while D and trimming were read from the DNA. The sample carries a few hundred thousand clones, approximately 90% recorded once. Trimming took off 3 bases at V and 5 bases at J, with 11 bases between the two ends. Per the germline V gene, CDR1 is SGHAT and CDR2 is FQNNGV. There are 14 residues in the CDR3. The sequenced material came from peripheral blood. The chain links TRBV11-2 to TRBJ2-1, with a weak D call TRBD1 (5 bases). The receptor was isolated from a woman aged 60-70 years with acute or convalescent COVID-19. This CDR3 reads CASSFWGRDNEQFF. The CDR3 DNA is TGTGCCAGCAGCTTTTGGGGCAGAGACAATGAGCAGTTCTTC.